These 16 T cell receptor beta chains were all obtained from the same sample, sequenced in a study of memory CD4+ T cells and cytomegalovirus serostatus. Single viable CD3+CD4+CD8-CD45RO+ cells were sorted as the memory CD4+ T cells. The data were produced by immunoSEQ multiplex PCR, yet TCRdb's version contains in-frame clones alone and is incomplete. The sample carries approximately 74,000 clones, more than 75% recorded once. The sequencing input was memory CD4+ T cells from blood. The receptors come from an adult in good health and CMV-seropositive.

In its sample, this clone is medium-sized (0.01 to 0.1%). The rearrangement joins TRBV12-5 to TRBJ2-1; D ambiguous. V lost 3 bases and J 0 bases, leaving 6 bases between the germline ends. The V gene's germline CDR1 is LGHNT and CDR2 FRNRAP. The CDR3 has 14 amino acids. CDR3 nucleotides: TGTGCTAGTGGTTTACAGAGCTCCTACAATGAGCAGTTCTTC. Translated, it gives CASGLQSSYNEQFF. The full variable domain, completed using reference TRBV12-5 and TRBJ2-1, is DARVTQTPRHKVTEMGQEVTMRCQPILGHNTVFWYRQTMMQGLELLAYFRNRAPLDDSGMPKDRFSAEMPDATLATLKIQPSEPRDSAVYFCASGLQSSYNEQFFGPGTRLTVL.

The rearrangement links TRBV7-5 to TRBJ1-2. TRBV7-5 is given as a pseudogene. This CDR3 has 15 residues. The chain's CDR3 is CVRSYTRTGGYGYTF. As DNA, the CDR3 is TGTGTCAGAAGCTACACGCGGACGGGGGGCTATGGCTACACCTTC.

This sequence joins TRBV10-3 and TRBJ2-2; 13 bases line up with TRBD2. CDR1 and CDR2 (germline): ENHRY, SYGVKD. The CDR3 loop spans 17 amino acids. The V and J ends lost 6 bases and 2 bases, in that order; junction bases with no gene match: 6. The CDR3: CAISPGLAGVNTGELFF. The DNA of the CDR3 is TGTGCCATCAGCCCCGGACTAGCGGGAGTTAACACCGGGGAGCTGTTTTTT.

J is TRBJ1-4 and V is TRBV2; no definite D call. This CDR3 region has 14 residues. CDR1 and CDR2 from the germline V gene are SNHLY and FYNNEI. V lost 7 bases, J lost 5 bases, and 14 bases lay in between. As DNA, the CDR3 is TGTGCCAGCATTCCGACGGAAGGAAATGAAAAACTGTTTTTT. This sequence encodes CASIPTEGNEKLFF.

Ten or more counts support this clone. The genes are TRBV6-5 and TRBJ1-2; 10 nucleotides match TRBD1. CDR3 size: 15 residues. Trimming removed 4 bases from V and 2 bases from J; junction bases left unmatched: 4. Germline values: CDR1 MNHEY, CDR2 SVGAGI. Here the CDR3 DNA reads TGTGCCAGCAGTTCCCCGGGACAGGGGAACTATGGCTACACCTTC. This encodes CASSSPGQGNYGYTF.

This clone is termed medium-sized (0.01 to 0.1%). The V call is TRBV4-1, the J call TRBJ1-1; TRBD1 might be the D (5 bases). The germline CDR1 and CDR2 sequences are MGHRA and YSYEKL. This CDR3 comprises 18 residues. V was pared by 5 bases and J by 0 bases, with 22 bases between. The CDR3 coding sequence is TGCGCCAGCAGCTTACGATTGGGGGTGGGTATGGTGAACACTGAAGCTTTCTTT. Protein: CASSLRLGVGMVNTEAFF.

The chain has TRBV7-3 and TRBJ2-5; 11 bases line up with TRBD2. The CDR3 length is 16 residues. Germline-derived CDR1 and CDR2 are SGHTA and FQGTGA. V lost 4 bases, J lost 4 bases, and 8 bases stayed unmatched. CDR3 in DNA: TGTGCCAGCAGCTCCTATAGCGGGGGGGCCGTAGAGACCCAGTACTTC. It specifies CASSSYSGGAVETQYF.

The chain combines TRBV7-9 with TRBJ2-3, with a tentative D call TRBD2 (5 bases). The CDR3 runs 15 residues. Trimming shortened V by 2 bases and J by 2 bases, and 11 bases separated the two germline ends. Germline V gives CDR1 SEHNR, CDR2 FQNEAQ (reference sequence). The CDR3 loop reads CASSLRETYTDTQYF. CDR3 DNA: TGTGCCAGCAGCTTAAGGGAGACTTACACAGATACGCAGTATTTT. Variable domain in full (rest from reference TRBV7-9 and TRBJ2-3): DTGVSQNPRHKITKRGQNVTFRCDPISEHNRLYWYRQTLGQGPEFLTYFQNEAQLEKSRLLSDRFSAERPKGSFSTLEIQRTEQGDSAMYLCASSLRETYTDTQYFGPGTRLTVL.

This clone showed up just once. The chain carries TRBV5-4 and TRBJ1-3; D unresolved. Germline V gene sequence: CDR1 SGHNT, CDR2 YYREEE (reference sequence). Trimming took off 3 bases at V and 1 base at J, with 14 bases between the two ends. The CDR3 consists of 16 residues. CDR3 loop: CASSWMGPQSGNTIYF. The CDR3 DNA sequence: TGTGCCAGCAGCTGGATGGGCCCTCAATCTGGAAACACCATATATTTT.

This chain connects TRBV5-1 to TRBJ1-1; D may be TRBD1 (5 bases). This CDR3 has 13 amino acids. Germline lookup yields CDR1 SGHRS and CDR2 YFSETQ. V dropped 1 base and J dropped 4 bases, with 8 bases sitting between them. CDR3 in DNA: TGCGCCAGCAGCTTGATGGGGGGCACTGAAGCTTTCTTT. Translation: CASSLMGGTEAFF.

A few counts support this clone. The rearrangement uses TRBV28 and TRBJ1-5; D may be TRBD1 (5 bases). The V end lost 6 bases, the J end lost 0 bases, and 15 bases lay between the germline ends. The CDR3 sequence is 16 residues long. Per germline, CDR1 MDHEN and CDR2 SYDVKM. The DNA of the CDR3 is TGTGCCAGCAGGCAGCGGGGGACGTATAGCAATCAGCCCCAGCATTTT. It specifies CASRQRGTYSNQPQHF.

In this sample, this clone turned up many times. V and J are TRBV15 and TRBJ2-1; 13 nucleotides agree with TRBD2. CDR1 LNHNV and CDR2 YYDKDF come from the germline V gene (reference sequence). J gave up 6 bases and V 6 bases, and 11 bases lay outside the gene matches. The CDR3 totals 17 residues. CDR3 loop: CATSKSTGTSGTNEQFF. The CDR3 DNA follows: TGTGCCACCAGTAAGAGCACCGGGACTAGCGGGACCAATGAGCAGTTCTTC.

This chain connects TRBV27 to TRBJ2-3; 7 bases fit TRBD1. J was trimmed by 9 bases and V by 5 bases; bases with no gene match: 5. The V gene's germline CDR1 is MNHEY and CDR2 SMNVEV (reference sequence). CDR3 size: 12 residues. The CDR3 loop reads CASSTNRGTQYF. CDR3 DNA sequence: TGTGCCAGCAGTACTAACAGGGGAACGCAGTATTTT.

The CDR3 is CAIYDNYGYTF. The DNA of the CDR3 is TGTGCCATCTATGATAACTATGGCTACACCTTC. The chain recombines TRBV28 with TRBJ1-2; the D is unclear. Germline values: CDR1 MDHEN, CDR2 SYDVKM. The V and J ends lost 10 bases and 1 base respectively, with 7 bases between them. This CDR3 has 11 residues.

The chain joins TRBV11-3 to TRBJ2-7; D may match TRBD1 or TRBD2 (5 bases each). CDR1 SGHNT and CDR2 YENEEA come from the germline V gene. The V gene lost 2 bases and the J gene lost 5 bases, with 10 bases spanning the gap. There are 13 residues in the CDR3. Here the CDR3 DNA reads TGTGCCAGCAGCTTATCCCGGGACCACGAGCAGTACTTC. Protein product: CASSLSRDHEQYF.

CDR3 in DNA: TGTGCCATCAGTGAGAGAAGGGACACTGAAGCTTTCTTT. Translation gives CAISERRDTEAFF. V usage is TRBV10-3 and J usage is TRBJ1-1; no definite D call. V was cut by 2 bases and J by 3 bases, with 7 bases left in between. CDR1 is ENHRY, CDR2 SYGVKD, per germline. This CDR3 region has 13 residues.